This TCR beta chain stems from a study of regulatory T cells in long-lasting Graves disease (dated by TCRdb to the early 2020s). For context, the study as a whole: To count as having persistent Graves' disease, a patient had to have received antithyroid drug treatment for over 5 years with TSH receptor autoantibodies remaining persistently positive. A total of approximately 35 samples underwent TCR sequencing: about 13 from persistent and about 20 from newly diagnosed Graves' disease patients. The study was registered as a clinical trial and conducted in China. In the clinical cohort, patients with persistent Graves' disease had used antithyroid drugs for an average of around 9.9 years. This study used TCR sequencing and RNA sequencing of peripheral blood to compare persistent Graves' disease patients against newly diagnosed Graves' disease patients. What the work shows at the level of the full study, not this receptor alone: A larger number of public clonotypes was shared among persistent patients (around 2,500) than among newly diagnosed patients (approximately 1,000). Compared with newly diagnosed patients, persistent Graves' disease patients had lower TCR Shannon entropy and fewer highly expanded clones, which suggests clonal expansion. The authors acknowledged the small sample size as a limitation that may reduce accuracy. Sequencing and analysis were restricted to the TCR beta chain. Only peripheral blood was studied, because thyroid tissue, the primary lesion, was inaccessible.

In the paper's terms, the time point label means: persistent/refractory GD, antithyroid drugs over 5 years with positive TRAb. For both TCR sequencing and RNA sequencing, RNA was extracted from PBMCs in TRIzol. The diagnosis of Graves' disease followed American Thyroid Association guidelines. Patients were recruited from an endocrinology department in Xi'an, China. Each patient gave about 9.1 milliliters of peripheral blood, collected in an EDTA anticoagulant tube. Ficoll Paque Plus density gradient separation was used to isolate PBMCs, and no further T cell sorting was done. An Agilent 2100 Bioanalyzer and agarose gel were used to check RNA quality, while a NanoDrop 2000 measured RNA concentration. Libraries were prepared through multiplex PCR. The listed sequencing device is Illumina HiSeq 4000. CDR3 regions were amplified by Arm-PCR with iRepertoire HTBI primers to construct TCR beta libraries. PCR products were gel purified before sequencing. The authors' analysis ran thus. Across samples, 60 to 75 TRBV and 13 to 15 TRBJ segments were identified and used for gene usage analysis of CDR3 amino acid clonotypes. COPE and FqMerger were used to merge the filtered high-quality paired reads into contigs. BLAST was used to align contigs to IMGT TRBV, TRBD and TRBJ reference genes, with CDR3 defined following IMGT. Any clonotype with a frequency above 0.1% was classified as a highly expanded clone. Shannon entropy was used to measure repertoire diversity, and the Gini coefficient was used to measure V-J evenness. A clonotype found in more than one individual was treated as public. TCRdb itself trimmed the public reads at Q25 with fastp, ran MiXCR and retained productive beta chains. Entries are consolidated by CDR3 protein sequence, retaining the most common genes and DNA. The V and J calls were not made by the authors but by TCRdb's processing. This sample has 420,000 or so distinct CDR3 sequences in its table, and about a quarter of those were observed once. The top ten constitute roughly 30% of the sample.

This clonotype was counted ten times or more. No cognate antigen has been identified for it. Per-base quality was not reported, and no clone a single base away is much larger than it. This clonotype originated in a female donor with Graves disease. Sequenced material: peripheral blood mononuclear cells (PBMCs), taken when the disease was refractory, from a patient treated with antithyroid drugs.

Read as DNA, the sequence is TGTGCCAGCAGGTGGGAGACCCAGTACTTC. This sequence encodes CASRWETQYF. The sequence is built from TRBV6-1 and TRBJ2-5, with no confident D gene call. Counted from cysteine to phenylalanine, this CDR3 has 10 amino acids. The DNA shown is the 30-base CDR3, in frame from base 1. V is pared back by 6 bases and J by 5 bases, with 4 bases lying between the germline termini. CDR1 and CDR2 are read off the germline V gene as MNHNS and SASEGT.